Below are 4 T cell receptor beta chains sequenced from a single sample in a study of blood T cell repertoires in COVID-19. Clones were sequenced by immunoSEQ multiplex PCR, and TCRdb holds only the in-frame ones, with some missing. Here the sample spans almost 200,000 clones, 86% being singletons. Sequencing was performed on peripheral blood. The receptors here all came from a woman in her seventies with acute or convalescent COVID-19.

This clone has only a few counts. V and J are TRBV27 and TRBJ2-6; TRBD1 agrees at 7 bases. V lost 5 bases and J lost 0; bases outside the gene matches: 10. This CDR3 contains 18 residues. Per germline, CDR1 MNHEY and CDR2 SMNVEV (reference sequence). CDR3 residues: CASSPQGRFRSGANVLTF. Here the CDR3 DNA reads TGTGCCAGCAGTCCACAGGGGAGATTCCGCTCTGGGGCCAACGTCCTGACTTTC.

V gene TRBV6-5 combines with J gene TRBJ1-5; tentatively, D is TRBD1 (5 bases). The CDR3 totals 14 residues. Trimming removed 8 bases from V and 5 bases from J, with 16 bases in between. CDR1 and CDR2 (germline): MNHEY, SVGAGI. The CDR3 nucleotides are TGTGCCAGCCTGGAGGGGACTACCTATCAGCCCCAGCATTTT. Its translation is CASLEGTTYQPQHF.

This sequence joins TRBV10-3 and TRBJ2-5, with D possibly being TRBD2 (6 bases). The CDR3 is made up of 12 amino acids. V dropped 10 bases and J dropped 5 bases, with 14 bases sitting between them. Looked up from germline, CDR1 is ENHRY and CDR2 is SYGVKD. In DNA form, the CDR3 reads TGTGCCACCCTCGGGACTGGGGAGACCCAGTACTTC. Translated: CATLGTGETQYF.

The chain links TRBV5-6 to TRBJ1-3; 7 nucleotides line up with TRBD1. CDR1 SGHDT and CDR2 YYEEEE come from the germline V gene. This CDR3 comprises 13 residues. After removal of 4 bases from V and 5 bases from J, the junction contained 3 bases not matched to a gene. The CDR3 sequence: CASSLGQRNTIYF. The CDR3 nucleotides are TGTGCCAGCAGCCTGGGACAGCGAAACACCATATATTTT.